The 26 T cell receptor beta chains reported below all come from one sample, sequenced in a study of blood T cell repertoires in COVID-19. The protocol was immunoSEQ multiplex PCR, while the TCRdb copy is restricted to in-frame clones and leaves out a portion. This table holds 95,000 to 150,000 clones, approximately 74% found once. Sample: peripheral blood. All receptors come from an older man with COVID-19, enrolled during active disease.

The chain recombines TRBV5-5 with TRBJ2-7; 8 bases match TRBD1. This CDR3 is built from 14 residues. Germline CDR1 and CDR2: SGHKS and YYEKEE (reference sequence). The V segment lost 3 bases and the J segment 3 bases; nucleotides outside the gene matches: 5. Written as DNA, the CDR3 is TGTGCCAGCAGCTGGACAGGGACGAGCTACGAGCAGTACTTC. Protein sequence: CASSWTGTSYEQYF.

J is TRBJ2-6 and V is TRBV6-5; possibly TRBD1 for D (5 bases). The CDR3 is 15 amino acids. The V end lost 7 bases, the J end lost 0 bases, and 10 bases lay between the germline ends. Germline V gives CDR1 MNHEY, CDR2 SVGAGI. The CDR3 DNA sequence: TGTGCCAGCACCCAGGGAAGCTCTGGGGCCAACGTCCTGACTTTC. Encoded protein: CASTQGSSGANVLTF.

This clone was counted at least ten times. The rearrangement uses TRBV6-5 and TRBJ2-7; D uncertain. Trimming took off 7 bases at V and 3 bases at J, with 13 bases between the two ends. This CDR3 region has 13 residues. Germline-derived CDR1 and CDR2 are MNHEY and SVGAGI. The CDR3 here is CASKLDSNYEQYF. Written as DNA, the CDR3 is TGTGCCAGCAAGTTAGATAGTAACTACGAGCAGTACTTC.

The chain employs TRBV5-5 and TRBJ1-3; D uncertain. The germline gives CDR1 SGHKS, CDR2 YYEKEE (reference sequence). V lost 0 bases, J lost 8 bases, and 9 bases lay in between. This CDR3 has 13 residues. CDR3 sequence reads: CASSLGLQDTIYF. The DNA of the CDR3 is TGTGCCAGCAGCTTGGGCCTCCAGGACACCATATATTTT.

The chain carries TRBV11-2 and TRBJ2-7, with D maybe TRBD1 (5 bases). V was clipped by 1 base and J by 3 bases, with 13 bases between them. The CDR3 length is 15 residues. Germline loops: CDR1 SGHAT, CDR2 FQNNGV. The CDR3 DNA sequence: TGTGCCAGCAGCTTAGGCATGGGGCACCGCTACGAGCAGTACTTC. This translates into CASSLGMGHRYEQYF.

The chain carries TRBV3-1 (or the pseudogene TRBV3-2) and TRBJ2-1; 10 nucleotides agree with TRBD2. From germline, CDR1 is LGHDT and CDR2 YNNKEL (reference sequence). With 9 bases clipped from V and 4 bases from J, the junction kept 6 bases outside the gene matches. This CDR3 has 14 residues. CDR3 residues: CASRASGGYNEQFF. The CDR3 DNA is TGTGCCAGTCGGGCTAGCGGGGGATACAATGAGCAGTTCTTC.

The chain joins TRBV11-3 to TRBJ2-4, with 8 bases aligning to TRBD2. After removal of 0 bases from V and 0 bases from J, the junction contained 13 bases not matched to a gene. The CDR3 is 20 residues long. Germline loops: CDR1 SGHNT, CDR2 YENEEA. The CDR3 DNA sequence: TGTGCCAGCAGCTTAGACCGCGGGGGGCGGGAGGACGCAGCCAAAAACATTCAGTACTTC. Amino acid sequence: CASSLDRGGREDAAKNIQYF.

The sample holds one count of this clone. This chain uses TRBV29-1 with TRBJ1-2; D gene uncertain. The CDR3 consists of 13 residues. CDR1 is SQVTM, CDR2 ANQGSEA, per germline. Trimming removed 7 bases at V and 2 bases at J, with 14 bases between. CDR3 region: CSATVSGNYGYTF. CDR3 DNA: TGCAGCGCTACCGTCTCAGGAAACTATGGCTACACCTTC.

Only one count was recorded for this clone. This chain links TRBV6-2 or TRBV6-3 with TRBJ2-1; 7 nucleotides line up with TRBD2. The ends lost 6 bases at V and 3 bases at J; junction bases unmatched: 14. In germline, CDR1 is MNHEY, CDR2 SVGEGT. The CDR3 covers 17 residues. The CDR3 is CASSRYSRASGYNEQFF. In DNA form, the CDR3 reads TGTGCCAGCAGCCGCTATTCGCGGGCTAGCGGCTACAATGAGCAGTTCTTC.

This chain links TRBV7-2 with TRBJ1-3; a possible D gene is TRBD1 (6 bases). Trimming took 5 bases from V and 0 from J, leaving 11 bases between them. CDR1 SGHTA and CDR2 FQGNSA come from the germline V gene. This CDR3 region has 15 residues. The chain's CDR3 is CASSPQGSSGNTIYF. As DNA, the CDR3 is TGTGCCAGCAGCCCTCAGGGGAGCTCTGGAAACACCATATATTTT. The entire variable domain, with the rest obtained from reference TRBV7-2 and TRBJ1-3, is as follows: GAGVSQSPSNKVTEKGKDVELRCDPISGHTALYWYRQSLGQGLEFLIYFQGNSAPDKSGLPSDRFSAERTGGSVSTLTIQRTQQEDSAVYLCASSPQGSSGNTIYFGEGSWLTVV.

The chain has TRBV27 and TRBJ1-1, with 7 bases identical to TRBD1. The length of the CDR3 is 14 residues. The junction had 7 bases not matched to a gene; V was cut back by 5 bases and J by 4 bases. Germline V gene data show CDR1 as MNHEY and CDR2 as SMNVEV (reference sequence). The CDR3 protein is CASSNDREATEAFF. The CDR3 region has the DNA TGTGCCAGCAGTAACGACAGGGAGGCCACTGAAGCTTTCTTT.

The table lists this clone with a few counts. The chain has TRBV2 and TRBJ2-1; the D gene is possibly TRBD2 (6 bases). The CDR3 spans 15 residues. Per the germline V gene, CDR1 is SNHLY and CDR2 is FYNNEI. V was cut by 5 bases and J by 6 bases, with 17 bases left in between. CDR3 DNA sequence: TGTGCCAGCAGTTCGAGCGGGCTAAGTTTCAATGAGCAGTTCTTC. It translates to CASSSSGLSFNEQFF.

The V gene is TRBV9, the J gene TRBJ2-2, with D unresolved. The V gene lost 0 bases and the J gene lost 1 base, with 10 bases spanning the gap. Per the germline V gene, CDR1 is SGDLS and CDR2 is YYNGEE. The CDR3 has 16 residues. The CDR3 DNA follows: TGTGCCAGCAGCGTAGTAAGCGTGGAGAACACCGGGGAGCTGTTTTTT. Translating gives CASSVVSVENTGELFF.

This clone was found a few times. The CDR3 sequence: CASSRGLGADTQYF. CDR3 nucleotide sequence: TGTGCCAGCAGTCGAGGACTAGGGGCAGATACGCAGTATTTT. The rearrangement links TRBV27 to TRBJ2-3; 7 bases are a match to TRBD2. The junction had 6 bases not matched to a gene; V was cut back by 5 bases and J by 4 bases. The CDR3 is 14 amino acids. CDR1 MNHEY and CDR2 SMNVEV come from the germline V gene (reference sequence).

This chain joins TRBV6-1 and TRBJ1-1; TRBD1 might be the D (5 bases). V shed 2 bases and J shed 1 base, with 5 bases lying between them. CDR1 is MNHNS, CDR2 SASEGT, per germline. This CDR3 has 13 amino acids. The CDR3 sequence is CASSEQGNTEAFF. CDR3 in DNA: TGTGCCAGCAGTGAACAGGGGAACACTGAAGCTTTCTTT.

The rearrangement links TRBV19 to TRBJ1-6; no firm D call. Germline assignment: CDR1 LNHDA and CDR2 SQIVND (reference sequence). Trimming left V 6 bases short and J 2 bases short, with 2 bases between. The length of the CDR3 is 12 residues. CDR3 residues: CASSAYNSPLHF. Written as DNA, the CDR3 is TGTGCCAGTAGCGCCTATAATTCACCCCTCCACTTT. Filled out from reference TRBV19 and TRBJ1-6, the complete variable domain reads DGGITQSPKYLFRKEGQNVTLSCEQNLNHDAMYWYRQDPGQGLRLIYYSQIVNDFQKGDIAEGYSVSREKKESFPLTVTSAQKNPTAFYLCASSAYNSPLHFGNGTRLTVT.

This sequence joins TRBV28 and TRBJ2-7; perhaps TRBD2 as D (5 bases). The length of the CDR3 is 13 residues. V lost 8 bases, J lost 4 bases, and 15 bases lay in between. Germline loops: CDR1 MDHEN, CDR2 SYDVKM. The DNA of the CDR3 is TGTGCCAGCGGACTTTCCGGGTCTTACGAGCAGTACTTC. This encodes CASGLSGSYEQYF.

V usage is TRBV6-5 and J usage is TRBJ1-2; a possible D gene is TRBD1 (6 bases). V lost 2 bases and J 4 bases, leaving 17 bases between the germline ends. This CDR3 spans 16 amino acids. CDR1 and CDR2 from the germline V gene are MNHEY and SVGAGI. The CDR3 coding sequence is TGTGCCAGCAGTTACGAGGGTCCAGGGGCAGGCTATGGCTACACCTTC. This codes for CASSYEGPGAGYGYTF.

The chain joins TRBV19 to TRBJ1-4, with D possibly being TRBD1 (5 bases). The CDR3 loop spans 16 amino acids. Germline V gene data show CDR1 as LNHDA and CDR2 as SQIVND (reference sequence). Trimming left V 0 bases short and J 8 bases short, with 16 bases between. This CDR3 reads CASSIDRRGAEEKLFF. DNA of the CDR3: TGTGCCAGTAGTATAGATCGGCGGGGCGCAGAGGAAAAACTGTTTTTT. Full variable domain (outside the CDR3, taken from reference TRBV19 and TRBJ1-4): DGGITQSPKYLFRKEGQNVTLSCEQNLNHDAMYWYRQDPGQGLRLIYYSQIVNDFQKGDIAEGYSVSREKKESFPLTVTSAQKNPTAFYLCASSIDRRGAEEKLFFGSGTQLSVL.

The chain links TRBV7-6 to TRBJ1-4; tentative D call: TRBD1 (5 bases). CDR3 length: 17 amino acids. V lost 1 base and J 7 bases, leaving 19 bases between the germline ends. Germline V CDR1 and CDR2: SGHVS, FNYEAQ. The CDR3 DNA sequence: TGTGCCAGCAGCTTAGACCCAGGGCTGGCTCTGGGTGAAAAACTGTTTTTT. Its translation: CASSLDPGLALGEKLFF.

The chain joins TRBV25-1 to TRBJ2-5; D call uncertain. The ends were cut back, 1 base at V and 4 bases at J, with 10 bases in the middle. This CDR3 spans 14 amino acids. The germline gives CDR1 MGHDK, CDR2 SYGVNS. The DNA of the CDR3 is TGTGCCAGCAGTGAATTGAAACTACTAGAGACCCAGTACTTC. This codes for CASSELKLLETQYF.

The table lists this clone with a few counts. J is TRBJ2-1 and V is TRBV10-2; unclear D gene. Per the germline V gene, CDR1 is WSHSY and CDR2 is SAAADI. This CDR3 region has 12 residues. Trimming shortened V by 3 bases and J by 12 bases, and 12 bases separated the two germline ends. As DNA, the CDR3 is TGCGCCAGCAGTGAATTACGGGTTCCGCAGTTCTTC. Translating it yields CASSELRVPQFF.

The V call is TRBV10-3, the J call TRBJ2-7; 7 positions agree with TRBD1. V trimming: 9 bases; J trimming: 2 bases; junction bases outside the gene matches: 10. The CDR3 covers 14 residues. The germline gives CDR1 ENHRY, CDR2 SYGVKD. CDR3 sequence reads: CAIRTGENAYEQYF. The CDR3 nucleotides read TGTGCCATACGTACAGGGGAAAATGCCTACGAGCAGTACTTC.

V gene TRBV19 combines with J gene TRBJ2-1; 7 positions agree with TRBD2. In germline, CDR1 is LNHDA, CDR2 SQIVND (reference sequence). V trimming: 7 bases; J trimming: 1 base; junction bases outside the gene matches: 4. The CDR3 is made up of 14 amino acids. The CDR3: CASNMGLSYNEQFF. The CDR3 DNA sequence: TGTGCCAGTAATATGGGACTATCCTACAATGAGCAGTTCTTC.

The chain joins TRBV9 to TRBJ2-2; D gene uncertain. The CDR3 extends over 15 amino acids. Trimming left V 0 bases short and J 4 bases short, with 10 bases between. Germline assignment: CDR1 SGDLS and CDR2 YYNGEE. The CDR3 DNA follows: TGTGCCAGCAGCGTAGGAGGCAGAACCACCGGGGAGCTGTTTTTT. Protein sequence: CASSVGGRTTGELFF.

The chain carries TRBV5-1 and TRBJ2-1; D call uncertain. V was trimmed by 4 bases and J by 6 bases, leaving 11 bases between them. Germline values: CDR1 SGHRS, CDR2 YFSETQ. CDR3 size: 13 residues. Written as DNA, the CDR3 is TGCGCCAGCAGCCCCCCACAGTTCAATGAGCAGTTCTTC. This translates into CASSPPQFNEQFF.